This T cell receptor (beta chain) is from a study of cytomegalovirus exposure and HLA in healthy donors. PCR primers comprised 60 Vbeta and 13 Jbeta primers. TCRdb keeps only in-frame clones here, not all; method: immunoSEQ multiplex PCR. The table has about 150,000 clones, approximately 61% seen once; the top ten hold 2% to 2.5%. Per the germline V gene, CDR1 is LNHDA and CDR2 is SQIVND (reference sequence). Trimming at V came to 5 bases and at J to 1 base, leaving 7 bases not matched to a gene. This CDR3 comprises 18 residues. Overall study findings and caveats: The Asian-associated ancestry cluster reportedly had fewer N-insertions than the roughly 670-donor mean in a later analysis.

Comments on this clone: What it recognizes is unknown.

Sample: PBMCs. V gene TRBV19 combines with J gene TRBJ2-4; TRBD2 matches 14 bases. This receptor was obtained from a woman aged 40 to 49 in good health and CMV-seronegative. In nucleotides, the CDR3 is TGTGCCAGTAGTCGGGGACTAGCGGGGGAAGGGGCCAAAAACATTCAGTACTTC. This gives the protein CASSRGLAGEGAKNIQYF.